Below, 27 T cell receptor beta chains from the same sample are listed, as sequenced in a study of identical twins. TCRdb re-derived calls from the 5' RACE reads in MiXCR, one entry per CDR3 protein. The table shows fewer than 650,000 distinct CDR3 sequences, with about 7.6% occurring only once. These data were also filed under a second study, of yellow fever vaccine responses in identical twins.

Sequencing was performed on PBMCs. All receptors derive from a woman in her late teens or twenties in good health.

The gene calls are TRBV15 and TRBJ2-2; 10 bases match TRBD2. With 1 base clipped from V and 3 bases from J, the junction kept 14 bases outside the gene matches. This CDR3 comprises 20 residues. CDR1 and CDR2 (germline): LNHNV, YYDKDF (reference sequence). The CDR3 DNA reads TGTGCCACCAGCAGAGCCGACGGACTAGCGGAGTTTGTCCACACCGGGGAGCTGTTTTTT. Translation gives CATSRADGLAEFVHTGELFF.

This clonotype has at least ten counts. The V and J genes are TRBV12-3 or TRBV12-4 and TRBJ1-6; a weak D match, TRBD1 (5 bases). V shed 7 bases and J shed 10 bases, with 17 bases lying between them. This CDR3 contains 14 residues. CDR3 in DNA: TGTGCCAGCACCCCCGGGACCTGGGGGTCACCCCTCCACTTT. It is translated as CASTPGTWGSPLHF.

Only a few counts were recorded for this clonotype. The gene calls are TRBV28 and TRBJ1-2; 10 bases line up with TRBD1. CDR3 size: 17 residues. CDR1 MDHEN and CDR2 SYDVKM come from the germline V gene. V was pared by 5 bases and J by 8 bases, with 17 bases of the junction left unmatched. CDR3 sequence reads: CASSEYGIDRGPGGYTF. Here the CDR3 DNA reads TGTGCCAGCAGTGAATACGGAATTGACAGGGGGCCGGGGGGCTACACCTTC.

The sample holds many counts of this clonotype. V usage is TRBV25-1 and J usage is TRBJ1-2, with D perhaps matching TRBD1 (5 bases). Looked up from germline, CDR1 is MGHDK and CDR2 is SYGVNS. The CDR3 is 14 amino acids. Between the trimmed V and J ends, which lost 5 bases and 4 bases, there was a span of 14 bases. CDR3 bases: TGTGCCAGCAGTAATCAGGGCTCCCTCTATGGCTACACCTTC. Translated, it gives CASSNQGSLYGYTF.

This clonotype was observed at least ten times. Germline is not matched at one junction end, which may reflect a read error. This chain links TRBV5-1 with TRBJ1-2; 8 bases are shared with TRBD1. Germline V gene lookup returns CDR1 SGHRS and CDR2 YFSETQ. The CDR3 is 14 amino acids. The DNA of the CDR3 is TGTGCCAGCAGTTTAGACAGGGGTAACTATGGCTACACCTTC. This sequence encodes CASSLDRGNYGYTF.

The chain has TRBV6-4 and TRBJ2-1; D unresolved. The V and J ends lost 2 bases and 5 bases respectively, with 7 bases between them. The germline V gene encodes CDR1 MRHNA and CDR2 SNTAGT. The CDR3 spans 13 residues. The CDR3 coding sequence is TGTGCCAGCAGTGACGGGCTGGACAATGAGCAGTTCTTC. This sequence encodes CASSDGLDNEQFF.

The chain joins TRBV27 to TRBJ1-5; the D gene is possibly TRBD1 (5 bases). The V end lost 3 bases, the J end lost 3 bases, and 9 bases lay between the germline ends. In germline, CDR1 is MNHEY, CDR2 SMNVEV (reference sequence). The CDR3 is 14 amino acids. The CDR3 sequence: CASSFDGANQPQHF. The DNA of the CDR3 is TGTGCCAGCAGTTTCGACGGGGCCAATCAGCCCCAGCATTTT.

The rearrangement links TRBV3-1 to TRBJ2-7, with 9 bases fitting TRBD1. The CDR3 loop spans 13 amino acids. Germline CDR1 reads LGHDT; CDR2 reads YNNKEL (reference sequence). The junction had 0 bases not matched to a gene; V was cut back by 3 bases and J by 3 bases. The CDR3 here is CASSQTGGYEQYV. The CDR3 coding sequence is TGTGCCAGCAGCCAGACAGGGGGCTACGAGCAGTACGTC.

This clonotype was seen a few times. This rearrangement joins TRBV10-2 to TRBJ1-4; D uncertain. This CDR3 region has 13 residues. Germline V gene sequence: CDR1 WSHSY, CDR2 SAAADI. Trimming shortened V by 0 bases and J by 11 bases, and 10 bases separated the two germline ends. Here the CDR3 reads CASSESPSPKLFF. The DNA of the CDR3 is TGCGCCAGCAGTGAGTCTCCATCCCCCAAACTGTTTTTT.

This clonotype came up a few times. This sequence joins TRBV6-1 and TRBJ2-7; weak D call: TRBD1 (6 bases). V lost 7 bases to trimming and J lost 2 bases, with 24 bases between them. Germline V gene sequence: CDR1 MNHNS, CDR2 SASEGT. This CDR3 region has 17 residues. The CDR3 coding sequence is TGTGCCAGCACCGACATGAAGGCGGCAGGGGCTACCTACGAGCAGTACTTC. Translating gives CASTDMKAAGATYEQYF.

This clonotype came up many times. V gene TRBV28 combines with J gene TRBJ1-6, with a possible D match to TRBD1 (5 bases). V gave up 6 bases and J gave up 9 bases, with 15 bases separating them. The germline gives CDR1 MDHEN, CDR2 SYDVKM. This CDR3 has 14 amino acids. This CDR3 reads CASRTWDFSSPLHF. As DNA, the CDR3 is TGTGCCAGCAGAACGTGGGACTTTTCTTCACCCCTCCACTTT. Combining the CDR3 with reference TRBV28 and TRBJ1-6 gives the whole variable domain DVKVTQSSRYLVKRTGEKVFLECVQDMDHENMFWYRQDPGLGLRLIYFSYDVKMKEKGDIPEGYSVSREKKERFSLILESASTNQTSMYLCASRTWDFSSPLHFGNGTRLTVT.

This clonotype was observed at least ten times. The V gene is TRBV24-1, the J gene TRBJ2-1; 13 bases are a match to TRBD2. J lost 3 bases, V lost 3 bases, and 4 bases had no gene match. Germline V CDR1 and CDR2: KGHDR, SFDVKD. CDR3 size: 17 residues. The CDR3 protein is CATSDPRLAGGYNEQFF. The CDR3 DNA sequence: TGTGCCACCAGTGATCCCCGACTAGCGGGAGGCTACAATGAGCAGTTCTTC.

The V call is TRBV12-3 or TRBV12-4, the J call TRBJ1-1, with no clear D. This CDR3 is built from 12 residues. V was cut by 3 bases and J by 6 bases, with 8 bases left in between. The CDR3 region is CASSFGFPEAFF. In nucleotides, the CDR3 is TGTGCCAGCAGTTTCGGGTTCCCTGAAGCTTTCTTT.

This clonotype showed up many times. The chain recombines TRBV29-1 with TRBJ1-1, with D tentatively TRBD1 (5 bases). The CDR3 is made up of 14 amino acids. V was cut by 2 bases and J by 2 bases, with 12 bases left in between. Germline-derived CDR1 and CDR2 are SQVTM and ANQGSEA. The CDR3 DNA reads TGCAGCGTTGAAAGAAGACAGTCTAACACTGAAGCTTTCTTT. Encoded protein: CSVERRQSNTEAFF.

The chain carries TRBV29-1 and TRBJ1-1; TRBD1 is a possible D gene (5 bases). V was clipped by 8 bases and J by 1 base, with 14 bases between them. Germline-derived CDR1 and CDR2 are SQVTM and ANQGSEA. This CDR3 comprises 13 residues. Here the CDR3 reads CSSGVEKNTEAFF. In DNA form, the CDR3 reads TGCAGCTCGGGGGTGGAAAAGAACACTGAAGCTTTCTTT.

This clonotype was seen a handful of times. Written as DNA, the CDR3 is TGTGCCAGCAGTTACTCGAGTGGGAGCTCCTACAATGAGCAGTTCTTC. This encodes CASSYSSGSSYNEQFF. The chain links TRBV6-5 to TRBJ2-1, with D possibly matching TRBD2 (5 bases). The CDR3 consists of 16 residues. CDR1 is MNHEY and CDR2 is SVGAGI in the germline V gene. Deletions cut 0 bases from V and 0 bases from J, with 9 bases between.

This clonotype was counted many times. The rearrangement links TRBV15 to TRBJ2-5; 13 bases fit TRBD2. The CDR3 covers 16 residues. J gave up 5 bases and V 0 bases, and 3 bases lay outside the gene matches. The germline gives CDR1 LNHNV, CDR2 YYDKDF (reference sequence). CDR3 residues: CATSRDRTSGSETQYF. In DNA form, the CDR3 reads TGTGCCACCAGCAGAGATCGGACTAGCGGGAGTGAGACCCAGTACTTC.

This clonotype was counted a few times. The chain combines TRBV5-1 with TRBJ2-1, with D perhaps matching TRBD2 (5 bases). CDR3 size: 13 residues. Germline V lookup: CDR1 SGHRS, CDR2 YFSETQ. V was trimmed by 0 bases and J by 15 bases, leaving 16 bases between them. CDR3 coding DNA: TGCGCCAGCAGCTTGGAAGCCGCGAGGGCGTGGTTCTTC. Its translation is CASSLEAARAWFF.

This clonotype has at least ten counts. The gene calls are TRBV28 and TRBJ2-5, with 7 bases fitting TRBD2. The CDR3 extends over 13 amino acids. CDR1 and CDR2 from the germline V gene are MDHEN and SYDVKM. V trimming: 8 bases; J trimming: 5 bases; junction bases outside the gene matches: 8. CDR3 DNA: TGTGCCAGCCTTCGGGCGGGAGAGGAGACCCAGTACTTC. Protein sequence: CASLRAGEETQYF.

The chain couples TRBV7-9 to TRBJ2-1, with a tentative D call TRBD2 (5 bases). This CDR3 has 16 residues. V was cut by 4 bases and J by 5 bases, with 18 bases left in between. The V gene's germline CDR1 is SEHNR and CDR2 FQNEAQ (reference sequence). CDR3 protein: CASSSLTRTGHNEQFF. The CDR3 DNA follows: TGTGCCAGCAGCTCTTTAACCCGGACTGGGCACAATGAGCAGTTCTTC.

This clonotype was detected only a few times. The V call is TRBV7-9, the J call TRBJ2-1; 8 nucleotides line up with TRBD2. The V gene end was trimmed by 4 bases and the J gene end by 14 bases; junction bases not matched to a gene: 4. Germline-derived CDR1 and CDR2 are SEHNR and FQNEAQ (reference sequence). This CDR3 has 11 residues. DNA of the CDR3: TGTGCCAGCAGCTCCGGGAGGGTGAAGTTCTTC. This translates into CASSSGRVKFF.

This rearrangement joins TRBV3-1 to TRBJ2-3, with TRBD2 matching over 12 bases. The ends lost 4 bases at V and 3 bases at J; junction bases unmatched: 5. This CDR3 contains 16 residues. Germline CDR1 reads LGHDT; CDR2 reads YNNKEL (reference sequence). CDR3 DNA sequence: TGTGCCAGCAGCCCGACTAGCGGGAGATTTACAGATACGCAGTATTTT. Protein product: CASSPTSGRFTDTQYF.

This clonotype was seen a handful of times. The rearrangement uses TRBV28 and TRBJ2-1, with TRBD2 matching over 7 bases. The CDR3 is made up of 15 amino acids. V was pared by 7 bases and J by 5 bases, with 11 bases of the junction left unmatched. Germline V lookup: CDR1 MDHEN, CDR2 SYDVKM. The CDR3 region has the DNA TGTGCCAGCAAAGAGCGGGATCTAGAGAACAATGAGCAGTTCTTC. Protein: CASKERDLENNEQFF.

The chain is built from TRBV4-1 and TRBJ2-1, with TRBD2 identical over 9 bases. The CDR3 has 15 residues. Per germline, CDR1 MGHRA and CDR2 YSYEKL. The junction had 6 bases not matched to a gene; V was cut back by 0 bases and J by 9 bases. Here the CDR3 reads CASSQDPSGGTEQFF. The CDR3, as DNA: TGCGCCAGCAGCCAAGATCCAAGCGGGGGGACTGAGCAGTTCTTC.

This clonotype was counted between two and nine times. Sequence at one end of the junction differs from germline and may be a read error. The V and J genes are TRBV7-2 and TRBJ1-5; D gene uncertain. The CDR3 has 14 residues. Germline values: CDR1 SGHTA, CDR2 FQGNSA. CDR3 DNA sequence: TGTGCGAGCAGCTTAAGTACGCTGAATCAGCCCCAGCATTTT. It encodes CASSLSTLNQPQHF.

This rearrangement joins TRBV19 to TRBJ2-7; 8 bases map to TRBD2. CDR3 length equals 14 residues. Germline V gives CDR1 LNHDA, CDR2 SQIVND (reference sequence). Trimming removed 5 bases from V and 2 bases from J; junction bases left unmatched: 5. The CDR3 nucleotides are TGTGCCAGTAGTCCGACTAGCGTAACCTACGAGCAGTACTTC. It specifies CASSPTSVTYEQYF.

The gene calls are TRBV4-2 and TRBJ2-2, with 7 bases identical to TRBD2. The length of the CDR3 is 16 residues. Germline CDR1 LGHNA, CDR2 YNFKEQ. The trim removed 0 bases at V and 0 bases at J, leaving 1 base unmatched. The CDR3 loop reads CASSQDSGPNTGELFF. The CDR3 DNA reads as TGTGCCAGCAGCCAAGATAGCGGGCCGAACACCGGGGAGCTGTTTTTT.